This record covers a single T cell receptor (beta chain). This entry is derived from a study of blood T cell repertoires in COVID-19. This CDR3 comprises 15 residues. V trimming: 5 bases; J trimming: 0 bases; junction bases outside the gene matches: 4. Germline CDR1 reads MNHEY; CDR2 reads SVGAGI. Here immunoSEQ multiplex PCR was the method, and the copy in TCRdb shows in-frame clones only, minus some. Among 160,000 or so clones listed, approximately 91% were seen once. Sequencing was performed on peripheral blood. This chain connects TRBV6-5 to TRBJ1-3, with 7 bases fitting TRBD1. The clonotype originates from a woman in her 70s with acute or convalescent COVID-19. The CDR3 loop is CASSNAGGSGNTIYF. CDR3 DNA: TGTGCCAGCAGTAACGCAGGGGGCTCTGGAAACACCATATATTTT.